This record concerns one TCR beta chain sequence. Its antigen is currently unknown. The study ran its PCR with 60 Vbeta and 13 Jbeta primers. Here immunoSEQ multiplex PCR was the method, and the copy in TCRdb shows in-frame clones only, minus some. The data show some 140,000 clones, approximately 61% seen once. The CDR3 sequence is 15 residues long. The germline gives CDR1 MDHEN, CDR2 SYDVKM. V dropped 5 bases and J dropped 3; count of bases not matched to a gene: 7. The sample is drawn from a study of cytomegalovirus exposure and HLA in healthy donors. Study-wide results and limits: Common viral pathogens seemed to be connected with several of the most significant clusters, according to a later analysis. On later analysis, the bulk of CMV-associated TCR beta chains appeared to be HLA-restricted.

This chain uses TRBV28 with TRBJ1-1; 9 bases agree with TRBD1. Sequencing was carried out using PBMCs. This clonotype was sampled from a human donor in good health. CDR3 protein: CASSQPGQGHTEAFF. The CDR3 bases are TGTGCCAGCAGTCAACCGGGACAGGGTCACACTGAAGCTTTCTTT.